This TCR beta chain came from a study of cytomegalovirus exposure and HLA in healthy donors. The primer mix had 60 Vbeta and 13 Jbeta primers. This table comes from immunoSEQ multiplex PCR, and its TCRdb copy is limited to in-frame clones, with some not included. Of under 130,000 clones listed, roughly 85% are singletons. In germline, CDR1 is LGHNA, CDR2 YSLEER. The CDR3 extends over 16 amino acids. V was shortened by 0 bases and J by 7 bases, with 13 bases between the two germline ends. Sequenced input: PBMCs. This TCR was sampled from a woman between 40 and 55 years old in good health and CMV-seronegative. The J gene is TRBJ1-6, the V gene TRBV4-3, with D uncertain. DNA of the CDR3: TGCGCCAGCAGCCAAGACTTGCCGGGGTTAAATTCACCCCTCCACTTT. Protein product: CASSQDLPGLNSPLHF.